The source of this T cell receptor beta chain is a study of T cells after yellow fever vaccination. Via MiXCR, TCRdb re-called the 5' RACE reads, giving one row per CDR3 protein. The data contain roughly 65,000 distinct CDR3 sequences, approximately 6.2% of them singletons. This clonotype was recorded many times. V shed 2 bases, J shed 4 bases, and the junction held 13 bases outside the gene matches. This CDR3 contains 18 residues. The sample in question was CD4+ T cells sorted from PBMCs, obtained less than 16 days after the first yellow fever vaccination. The receptor comes from a young man who received the YFV17D yellow fever vaccine. The rearrangement uses TRBV12-3 or TRBV12-4 and TRBJ2-3, with 9 bases fitting TRBD2. This chain's CDR3 is CASSLNALAGATPDTQYF. The CDR3 DNA sequence: TGTGCCAGCAGTTTAAATGCGTTAGCGGGGGCAACACCAGATACGCAGTATTTT.